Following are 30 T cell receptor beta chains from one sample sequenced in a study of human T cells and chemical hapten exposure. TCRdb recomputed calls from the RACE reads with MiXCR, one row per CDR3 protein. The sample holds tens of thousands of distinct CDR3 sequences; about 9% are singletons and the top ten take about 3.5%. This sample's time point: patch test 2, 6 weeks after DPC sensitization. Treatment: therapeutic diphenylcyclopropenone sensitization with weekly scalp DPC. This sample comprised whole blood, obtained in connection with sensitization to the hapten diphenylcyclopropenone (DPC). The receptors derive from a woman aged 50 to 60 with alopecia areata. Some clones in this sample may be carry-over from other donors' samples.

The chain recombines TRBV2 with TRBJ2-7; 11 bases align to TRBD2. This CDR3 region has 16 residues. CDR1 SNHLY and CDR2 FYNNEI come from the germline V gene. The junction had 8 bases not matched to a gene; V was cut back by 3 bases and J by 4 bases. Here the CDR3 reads CASSDPLAGEQYEQYF. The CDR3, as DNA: TGTGCCAGCAGTGACCCACTAGCGGGAGAGCAGTACGAGCAGTACTTC. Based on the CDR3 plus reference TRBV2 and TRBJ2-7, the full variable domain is EPEVTQTPSHQVTQMGQEVILRCVPISNHLYFYWYRQILGQKVEFLVSFYNNEISEKSEIFDDQFSVERPDGSNFTLKIRSTKLEDSAMYFCASSDPLAGEQYEQYFGPGTRLTVT.

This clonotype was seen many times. The CDR3 DNA is TGCAGCGTCTCACTAACAGGGGACACTGAAGCTTTCTTT. Its protein product is CSVSLTGDTEAFF. V and J are TRBV29-1 and TRBJ1-1; 7 positions agree with TRBD1. With V trimmed by 6 bases and J by 3 bases, 7 bases remained unmatched. Germline V gives CDR1 SQVTM, CDR2 ANQGSEA. This CDR3 is 13 amino acids long.

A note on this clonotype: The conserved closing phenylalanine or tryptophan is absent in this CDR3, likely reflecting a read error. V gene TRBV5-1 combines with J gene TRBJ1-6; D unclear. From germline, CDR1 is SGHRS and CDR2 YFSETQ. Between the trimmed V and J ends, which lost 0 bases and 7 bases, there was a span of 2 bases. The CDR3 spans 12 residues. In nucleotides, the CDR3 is TGCGCCAGCAGCTTGGAGAATTCACCCCTCCACTCT. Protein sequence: CASSLENSPLHS.

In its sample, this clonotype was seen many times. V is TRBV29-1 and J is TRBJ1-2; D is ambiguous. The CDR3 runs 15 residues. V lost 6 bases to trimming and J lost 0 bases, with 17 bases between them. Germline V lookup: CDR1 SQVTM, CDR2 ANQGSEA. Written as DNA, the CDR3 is TGCAGCGTCGCAAACTACGACGGCCCTAACTATGGCTACACCTTC. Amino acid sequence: CSVANYDGPNYGYTF.

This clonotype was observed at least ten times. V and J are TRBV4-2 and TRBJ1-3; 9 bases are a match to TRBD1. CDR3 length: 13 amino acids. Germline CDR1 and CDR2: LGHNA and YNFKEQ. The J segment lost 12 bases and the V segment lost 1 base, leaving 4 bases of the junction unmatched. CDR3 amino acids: CASSQGQGEVIYF. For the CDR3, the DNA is TGTGCCAGCAGCCAAGGACAGGGGGAGGTCATATATTTT.

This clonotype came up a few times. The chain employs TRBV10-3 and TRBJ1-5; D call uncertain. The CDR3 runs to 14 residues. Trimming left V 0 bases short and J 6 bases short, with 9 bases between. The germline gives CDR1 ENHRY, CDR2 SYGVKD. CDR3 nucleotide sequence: TGTGCCATCAGTGAGTCCGGAGGAGTTCAGCCCCAGCATTTT. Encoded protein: CAISESGGVQPQHF.

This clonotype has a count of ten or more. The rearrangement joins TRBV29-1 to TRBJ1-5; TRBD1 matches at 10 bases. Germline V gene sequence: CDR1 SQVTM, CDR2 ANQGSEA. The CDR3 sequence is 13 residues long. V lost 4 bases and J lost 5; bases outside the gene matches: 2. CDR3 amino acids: CSVGTGGDQPQHF. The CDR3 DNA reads TGCAGCGTTGGGACAGGGGGGGATCAGCCCCAGCATTTT.

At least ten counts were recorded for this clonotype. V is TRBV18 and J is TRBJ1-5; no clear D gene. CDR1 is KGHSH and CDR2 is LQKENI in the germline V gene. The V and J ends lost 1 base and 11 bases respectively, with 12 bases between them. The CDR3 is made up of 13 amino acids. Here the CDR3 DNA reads TGTGCCAGCTCACCACAGGAGGGAACGTCCCAGCATTTT. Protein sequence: CASSPQEGTSQHF. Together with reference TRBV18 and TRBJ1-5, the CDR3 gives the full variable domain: NAGVMQNPRHLVRRRGQEARLRCSPMKGHSHVYWYRQLPEEGLKFMVYLQKENIIDESGMPKERFSAEFPKEGPSILRIQQVVRGDSAAYFCASSPQEGTSQHFGDGTRLSIL.

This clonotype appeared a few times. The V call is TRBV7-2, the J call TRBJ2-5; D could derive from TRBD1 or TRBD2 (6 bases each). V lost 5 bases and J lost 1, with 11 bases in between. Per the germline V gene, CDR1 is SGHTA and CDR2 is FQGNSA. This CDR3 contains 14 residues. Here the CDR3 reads CASSPPGAQETQYF. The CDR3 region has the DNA TGTGCCAGCAGCCCCCCGGGGGCCCAAGAGACCCAGTACTTC.

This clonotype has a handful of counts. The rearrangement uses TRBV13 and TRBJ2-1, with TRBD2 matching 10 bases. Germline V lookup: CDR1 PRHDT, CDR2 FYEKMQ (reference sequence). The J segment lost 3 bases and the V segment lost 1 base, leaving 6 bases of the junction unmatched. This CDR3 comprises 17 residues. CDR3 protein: CASSLDGSGGLYNEQFF. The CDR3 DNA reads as TGTGCCAGCAGCTTAGATGGTAGCGGGGGGCTCTACAATGAGCAGTTCTTC.

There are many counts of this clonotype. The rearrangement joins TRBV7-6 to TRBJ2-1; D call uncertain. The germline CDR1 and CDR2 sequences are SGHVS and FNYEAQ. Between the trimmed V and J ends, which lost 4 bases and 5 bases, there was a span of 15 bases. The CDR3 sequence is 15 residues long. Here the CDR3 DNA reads TGTGCCAGCAGCTCTACGAGTTTGGTGCACAATGAGCAGTTCTTC. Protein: CASSSTSLVHNEQFF.

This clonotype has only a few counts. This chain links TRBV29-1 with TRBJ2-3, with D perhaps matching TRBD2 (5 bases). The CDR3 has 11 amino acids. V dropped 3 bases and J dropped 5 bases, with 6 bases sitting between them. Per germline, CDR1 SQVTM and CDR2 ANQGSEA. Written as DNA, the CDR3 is TGCAGCGTTGAGGAGGTAGATACGCAGTATTTT. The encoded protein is CSVEEVDTQYF.

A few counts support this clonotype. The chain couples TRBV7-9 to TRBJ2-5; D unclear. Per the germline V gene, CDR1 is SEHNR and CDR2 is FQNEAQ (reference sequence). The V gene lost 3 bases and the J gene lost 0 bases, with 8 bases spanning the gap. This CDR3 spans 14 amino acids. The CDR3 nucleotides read TGTGCCAGCAGCTTCGGCAGGTACCAAGAGACCCAGTACTTC. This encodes CASSFGRYQETQYF.

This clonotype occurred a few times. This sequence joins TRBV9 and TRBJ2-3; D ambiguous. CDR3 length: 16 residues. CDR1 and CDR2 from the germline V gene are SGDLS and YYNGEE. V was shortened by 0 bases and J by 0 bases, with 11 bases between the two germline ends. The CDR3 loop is CASSVGHLSSTDTQYF. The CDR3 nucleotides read TGTGCCAGCAGCGTAGGGCACCTCTCTAGCACAGATACGCAGTATTTT.

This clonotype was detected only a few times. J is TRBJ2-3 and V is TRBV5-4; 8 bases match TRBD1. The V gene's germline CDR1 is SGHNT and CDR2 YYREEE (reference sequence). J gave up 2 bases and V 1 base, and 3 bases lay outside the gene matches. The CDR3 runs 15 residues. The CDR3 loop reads CASSLRGQVTDTQYF. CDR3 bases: TGTGCCAGCAGCTTGAGGGGACAGGTCACAGATACGCAGTATTTT.

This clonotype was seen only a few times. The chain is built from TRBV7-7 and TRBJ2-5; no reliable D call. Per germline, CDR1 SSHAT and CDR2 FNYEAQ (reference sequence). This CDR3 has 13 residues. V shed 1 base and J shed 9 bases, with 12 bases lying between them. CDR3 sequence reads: CASSLDQQLPQYF. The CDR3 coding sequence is TGTGCCAGCAGCTTAGACCAGCAGCTCCCCCAGTACTTC.

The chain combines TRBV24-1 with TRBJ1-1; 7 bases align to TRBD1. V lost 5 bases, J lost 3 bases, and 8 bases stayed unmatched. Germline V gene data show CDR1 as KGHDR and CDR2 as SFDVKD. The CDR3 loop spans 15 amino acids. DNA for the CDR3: TGTGCCACCAGTGGGAAAGAAGGGACAGACACTGAAGCTTTCTTT. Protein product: CATSGKEGTDTEAFF.

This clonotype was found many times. As DNA, the CDR3 is TGTGCCAGCAGCTTATCGGCAGGCCCTTATGAAAAACTGTTTTTT. Translating gives CASSLSAGPYEKLFF. The chain recombines TRBV7-8 with TRBJ1-4; D is unclear. V shed 2 bases and J shed 6 bases, with 13 bases lying between them. Germline V lookup: CDR1 SGHVS, CDR2 FQNEAQ. The CDR3 length is 15 residues.

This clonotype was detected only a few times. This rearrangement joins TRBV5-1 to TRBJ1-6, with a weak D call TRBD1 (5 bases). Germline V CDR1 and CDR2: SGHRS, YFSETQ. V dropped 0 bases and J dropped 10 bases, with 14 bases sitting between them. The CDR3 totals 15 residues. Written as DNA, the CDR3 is TGCGCCAGCAGCTTGGATGGGGGGATGAGATCACCCCTCCACTTT. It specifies CASSLDGGMRSPLHF.

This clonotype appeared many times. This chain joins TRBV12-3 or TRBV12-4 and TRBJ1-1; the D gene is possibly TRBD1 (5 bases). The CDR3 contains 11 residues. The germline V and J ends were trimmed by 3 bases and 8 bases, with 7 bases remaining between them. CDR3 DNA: TGTGCCAGCAGTTTCGAGGGGGAAGCTTTCTTT. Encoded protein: CASSFEGEAFF.

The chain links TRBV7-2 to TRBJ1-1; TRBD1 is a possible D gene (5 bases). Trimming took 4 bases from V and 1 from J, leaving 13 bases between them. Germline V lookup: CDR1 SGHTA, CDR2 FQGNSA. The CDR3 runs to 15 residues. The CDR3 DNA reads TGTGCCAGCAGCTCCTCACAGGCCCCGAACACTGAAGCTTTCTTT. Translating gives CASSSSQAPNTEAFF.

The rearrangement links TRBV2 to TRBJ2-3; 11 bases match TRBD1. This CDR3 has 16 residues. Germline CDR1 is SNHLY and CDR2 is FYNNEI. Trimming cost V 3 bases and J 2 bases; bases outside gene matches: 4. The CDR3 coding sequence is TGTGCCAGCAGTGAGGGACAGGGGGTTTTCACAGATACGCAGTATTTT. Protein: CASSEGQGVFTDTQYF.

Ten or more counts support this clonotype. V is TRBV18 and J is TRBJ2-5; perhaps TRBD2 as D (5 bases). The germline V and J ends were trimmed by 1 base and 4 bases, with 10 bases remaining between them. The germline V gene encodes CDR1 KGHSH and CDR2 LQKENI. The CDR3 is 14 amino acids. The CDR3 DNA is TGTGCCAGCTCACCACGCGGGTCGGGAGAGACCCAGTACTTC. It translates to CASSPRGSGETQYF.

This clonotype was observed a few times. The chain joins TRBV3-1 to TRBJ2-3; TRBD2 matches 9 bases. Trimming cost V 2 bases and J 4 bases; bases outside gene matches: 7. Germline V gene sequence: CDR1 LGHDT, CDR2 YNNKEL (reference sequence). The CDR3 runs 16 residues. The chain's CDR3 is CASSQFGGGAADTQYF. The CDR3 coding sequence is TGTGCCAGCAGCCAATTCGGCGGGGGGGCGGCAGATACGCAGTATTTT.

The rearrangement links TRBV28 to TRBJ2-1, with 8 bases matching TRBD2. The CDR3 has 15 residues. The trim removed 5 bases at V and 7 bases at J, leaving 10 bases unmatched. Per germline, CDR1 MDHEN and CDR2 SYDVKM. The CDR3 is CASSLTYGGVNEQFF. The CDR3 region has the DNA TGTGCCAGCAGTCTAACCTACGGGGGGGTTAATGAGCAGTTCTTC.

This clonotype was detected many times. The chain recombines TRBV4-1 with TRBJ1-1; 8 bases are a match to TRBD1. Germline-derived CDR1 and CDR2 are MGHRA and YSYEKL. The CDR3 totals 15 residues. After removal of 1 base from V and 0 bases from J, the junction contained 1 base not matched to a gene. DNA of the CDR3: TGCGCCAGCAGCCAAGGACAGGGGATGAACACTGAAGCTTTCTTT. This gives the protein CASSQGQGMNTEAFF.

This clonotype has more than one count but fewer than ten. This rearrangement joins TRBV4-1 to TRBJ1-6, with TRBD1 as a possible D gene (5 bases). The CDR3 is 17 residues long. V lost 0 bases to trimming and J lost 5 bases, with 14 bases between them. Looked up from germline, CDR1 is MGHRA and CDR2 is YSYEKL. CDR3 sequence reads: CASSQDRGIGDNSPLHF. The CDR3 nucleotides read TGCGCCAGCAGCCAAGATCGAGGGATAGGGGATAATTCACCCCTCCACTTT.

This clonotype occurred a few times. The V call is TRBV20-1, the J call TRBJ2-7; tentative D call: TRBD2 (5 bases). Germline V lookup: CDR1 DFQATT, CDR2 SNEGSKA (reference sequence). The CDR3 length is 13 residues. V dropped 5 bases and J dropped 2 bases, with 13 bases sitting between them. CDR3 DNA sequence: TGCAGTGCTGTCCGGGATGGGGCCTACGAGCAGTACTTC. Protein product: CSAVRDGAYEQYF.

The CDR3 here is CASSLLAGFTDTQYF. The CDR3 DNA sequence: TGTGCCAGCAGTCTCCTAGCGGGATTCACAGATACGCAGTATTTT. The J gene is TRBJ2-3, the V gene TRBV12-3 or TRBV12-4; TRBD2 matches 9 bases. The CDR3 consists of 15 residues. Trimming at V came to 5 bases and at J to 2 bases, leaving 5 bases not matched to a gene.

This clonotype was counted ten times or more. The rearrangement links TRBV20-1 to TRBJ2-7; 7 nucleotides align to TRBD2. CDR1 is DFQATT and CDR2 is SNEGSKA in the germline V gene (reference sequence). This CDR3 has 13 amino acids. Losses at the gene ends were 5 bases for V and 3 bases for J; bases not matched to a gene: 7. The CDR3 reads CSAGSGKVYEQYF. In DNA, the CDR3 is TGCAGTGCTGGGAGCGGGAAGGTCTACGAGCAGTACTTC.